The clone carrying this T cell receptor (beta chain) was recorded a few times. This entry comes from a study of OX40 agonist ivuxolimab in advanced cancers. Study information: Patients were under 90% male with ages roughly 23 to 79, mean about 60. Earlier anti-PD-1, anti-PD-L1 or anti-CTLA-4 therapy was permitted; roughly 42% had received some.

This table comes from immunoSEQ multiplex PCR, and its TCRdb copy is limited to in-frame clones, with some not included. This sample has around 60,000 clones, with around 90% found just once. Trimming shortened V by 4 bases and J by 6 bases, and 6 bases separated the two germline ends. In germline, CDR1 is MNHEY, CDR2 SMNVEV (reference sequence). This CDR3 has 12 residues. The sequenced sample was CD4+ or CD8+ T cells sorted from blood, obtained in a trial of the OX40 agonist ivuxolimab. The chain is built from TRBV27 and TRBJ2-2; no clear D. The source is an adult with an advanced solid tumor such as melanoma, head and neck, liver or kidney cancer. For the CDR3, the DNA is TGTGCCAGCAGTTCAAACCCCGGGGAGCTGTTTTTT. The encoded protein is CASSSNPGELFF.